This TCR beta chain was documented in a study of graft-versus-host responses after intestinal transplantation. Study background: Grafts that recipients had were multivisceral, liver-intestinal, or isolated intestinal transplants. Study results and limitations: Some GvH clones appeared in ileal mucosa or blood before recipient bone marrow. In patients with graft-donor T cell macrochimerism, allograft graft-versus-host to host-versus-graft clonal ratios were high.

About this clone itself: Its antigen is unknown.

The protocol was immunoSEQ multiplex PCR, while the TCRdb copy is restricted to in-frame clones and leaves out a portion. The sample has more than 80,000 clones; 70% to 90% are singletons. Germline CDR1 and CDR2: MNHEY and SVGAGI. V lost 2 bases, J lost 3 bases, and 9 bases stayed unmatched. This CDR3 is built from 16 residues. This clonotype originated in a human donor who received an intestinal transplant. The chain joins TRBV6-5 to TRBJ1-1, with TRBD1 matching over 7 bases. This material consisted of unstimulated CD4+ T cells sorted from spleen or lymph node cells, taken before intestinal transplant. CDR3 protein: CASSYRTGVRDTEAFF. The CDR3 DNA follows: TGTGCCAGCAGTTACCGAACAGGGGTTCGGGACACTGAAGCTTTCTTT.